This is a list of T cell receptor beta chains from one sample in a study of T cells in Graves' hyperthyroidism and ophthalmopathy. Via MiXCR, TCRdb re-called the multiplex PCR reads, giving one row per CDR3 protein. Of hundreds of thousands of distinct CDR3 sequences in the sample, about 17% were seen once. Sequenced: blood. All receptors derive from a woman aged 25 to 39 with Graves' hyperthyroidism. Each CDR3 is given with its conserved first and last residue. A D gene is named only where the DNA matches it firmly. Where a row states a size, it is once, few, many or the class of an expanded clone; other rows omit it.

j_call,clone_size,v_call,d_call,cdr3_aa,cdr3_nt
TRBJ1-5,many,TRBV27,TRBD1,CASSFGQAGQPQHF,TGTGCCAGCAGTTTTGGACAGGCGGGCCAGCCCCAGCATTTT
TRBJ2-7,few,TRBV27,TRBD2,CASSSPGGREQYF,TGTGCCAGCAGTTCCCCGGGGGGACGCGAGCAGTACTTC
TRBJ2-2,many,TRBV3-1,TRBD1,CASSQEGTGYTGELFF,TGTGCCAGCAGCCAAGAGGGGACAGGGTACACCGGGGAGCTGTTTTTT
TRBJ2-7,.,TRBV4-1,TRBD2,CASSQSRLADSYEQYF,TGCGCCAGCAGCCAATCAAGGCTAGCGGACTCCTACGAGCAGTACTTC
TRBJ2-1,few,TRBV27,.,CASITTEQFF,TGTGCCAGCATAACAACTGAGCAGTTCTTC
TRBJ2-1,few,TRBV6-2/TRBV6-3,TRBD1,CASSLFLRDRGYNEQFF,TGTGCCAGCAGCTTGTTCCTCCGGGACAGGGGGTACAATGAGCAGTTCTTC
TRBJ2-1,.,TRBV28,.,CASSPPRGFHNEQFF,TGTGCCAGCAGTCCTCCTAGGGGATTCCACAATGAGCAGTTCTTC
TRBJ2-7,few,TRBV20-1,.,CSARVPSGFQPEQYF,TGCAGTGCTAGAGTCCCAAGCGGGTTCCAGCCCGAGCAGTACTTC
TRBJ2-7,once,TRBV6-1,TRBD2,CASSEAREGSYEQYF,TGTGCCAGCAGTGAAGCCCGGGAGGGTTCCTACGAGCAGTACTTC
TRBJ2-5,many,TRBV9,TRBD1,CASGKTGPGFETQYF,TGTGCCAGCGGGAAGACAGGGCCCGGATTCGAGACCCAGTACTTC
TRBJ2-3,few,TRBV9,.,CASSDPSDTQYF,TGTGCCAGCAGTGACCCCTCGGATACGCAGTATTTT
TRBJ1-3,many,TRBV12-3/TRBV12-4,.,CASRKTVSGNTIYF,TGTGCCAGCAGAAAGACGGTCTCTGGAAACACCATATATTTT
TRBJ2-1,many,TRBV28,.,CASSLTLMADSYNEQFF,TGTGCCAGCAGCCTCACTTTGATGGCGGACTCCTACAATGAGCAGTTCTTC
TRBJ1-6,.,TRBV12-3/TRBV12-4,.,CASSLGKRALHF,TGTGCCAGCAGTTTGGGGAAAAGGGCCCTCCACTTT
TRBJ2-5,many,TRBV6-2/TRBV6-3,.,CASSSGFTREETQYF,TGTGCCAGCAGTTCTGGTTTCACGCGGGAAGAGACCCAGTACTTC
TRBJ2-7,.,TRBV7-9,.,CASSLVAISEEQYF,TGTGCCAGCAGCTTAGTAGCGATAAGTGAGGAGCAGTACTTC
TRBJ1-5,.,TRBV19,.,CASTSGNQPQHF,.
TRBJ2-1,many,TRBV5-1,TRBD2,CASSRDLSGRAYNEQFF,TGCGCCAGCAGCCGCGACCTATCCGGGAGGGCGTACAATGAGCAGTTCTTC
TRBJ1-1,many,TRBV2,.,CASSANREDTEAFF,TGTGCCAGCAGTGCAAACAGGGAGGACACTGAAGCTTTCTTT
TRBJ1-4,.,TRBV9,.,CASSPGRMPNEKLFF,TGTGCCAGCAGCCCCGGTCGGATGCCTAATGAAAAACTGTTTTTT
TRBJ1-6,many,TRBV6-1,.,CASRPTGNGSPLHF,TGTGCCAGCAGGCCGACGGGGAATGGTTCACCCCTCCACTTT
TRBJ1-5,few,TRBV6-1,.,CASRDPGNQPQHF,TGTGCCAGCAGGGACCCAGGCAATCAGCCCCAGCATTTT
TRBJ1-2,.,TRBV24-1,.,CATSDFTVFYGYTF,TGTGCCACCAGTGATTTTACCGTCTTCTATGGCTACACCTTC
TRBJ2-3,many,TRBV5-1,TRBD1,CASSLGDRVADTQYF,TGCGCCAGCAGCTTGGGGGACAGGGTTGCAGATACGCAGTATTTT
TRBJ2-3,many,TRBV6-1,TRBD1,CASSEAGGGSTDTQYF,TGTGCCAGCAGTGAAGCAGGGGGCGGGAGCACAGATACGCAGTATTTT
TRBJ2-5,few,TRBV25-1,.,CASSRRSVETQYF,TGTGCCAGCAGTCGTAGGTCGGTGGAGACCCAGTACTTC
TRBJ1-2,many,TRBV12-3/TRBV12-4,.,CASSLQGIYGCTF,TGTGCCAGCAGTCTCCAGGGGATCTATGGCTGCACCTTC
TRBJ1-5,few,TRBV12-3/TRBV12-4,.,CASSRARKSQPQHF,TGTGCCAGCAGCCGAGCACGTAAGAGTCAGCCCCAGCATTTT